This entry lists 2 T cell receptor beta chains sequenced from one sample in a study of blood T cell repertoires in COVID-19. Sequencing used immunoSEQ multiplex PCR; TCRdb keeps in-frame clones, though not all of them. Of fewer than 65,000 clones listed, 91% were seen once; the top ten hold 3.1%. The sequencing input was peripheral blood. These receptor sequences come from a man aged 50 or older with acute or convalescent COVID-19.

The genes are TRBV3-1 (or the pseudogene TRBV3-2) and TRBJ2-3; 8 bases agree with TRBD2. CDR1 and CDR2 (germline): LGHDT, YNNKEL (reference sequence). V was clipped by 4 bases and J by 0 bases; unmatched bases: 12. The length of the CDR3 is 18 residues. CDR3: CASSLSGTRESSTDTQYF. DNA of the CDR3: TGTGCCAGCAGCCTATCCGGGACTAGGGAATCTAGCACAGATACGCAGTATTTT.

The chain joins TRBV3-1 (or the pseudogene TRBV3-2) to TRBJ1-1; no definite D call. The V end lost 4 bases, the J end lost 2 bases, and 11 bases lay between the germline ends. CDR1 is LGHDT and CDR2 is YNNKEL in the germline V gene (reference sequence). The CDR3 is 14 amino acids. Here the CDR3 DNA reads TGTGCCAGCAGCCCGGTAGCGGTAAACACTGAAGCTTTCTTT. This encodes CASSPVAVNTEAFF.